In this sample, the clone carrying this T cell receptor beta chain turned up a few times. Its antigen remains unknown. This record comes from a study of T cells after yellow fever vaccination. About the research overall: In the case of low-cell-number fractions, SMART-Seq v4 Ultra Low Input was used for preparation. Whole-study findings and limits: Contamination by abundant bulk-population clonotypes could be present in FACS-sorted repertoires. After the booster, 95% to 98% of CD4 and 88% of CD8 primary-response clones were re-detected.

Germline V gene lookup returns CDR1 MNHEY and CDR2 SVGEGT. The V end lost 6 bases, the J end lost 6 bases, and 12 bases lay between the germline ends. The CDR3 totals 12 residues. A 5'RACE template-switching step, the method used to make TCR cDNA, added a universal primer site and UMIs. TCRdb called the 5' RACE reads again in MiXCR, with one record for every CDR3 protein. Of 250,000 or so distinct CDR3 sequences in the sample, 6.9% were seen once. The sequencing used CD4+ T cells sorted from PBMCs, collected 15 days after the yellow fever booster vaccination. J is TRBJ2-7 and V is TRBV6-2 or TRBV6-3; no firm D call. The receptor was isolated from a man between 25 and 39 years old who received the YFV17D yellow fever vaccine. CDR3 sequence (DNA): TGTGCCAGCAGCCCGCGGACCCGCGAGCAGTACTTC. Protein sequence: CASSPRTREQYF.